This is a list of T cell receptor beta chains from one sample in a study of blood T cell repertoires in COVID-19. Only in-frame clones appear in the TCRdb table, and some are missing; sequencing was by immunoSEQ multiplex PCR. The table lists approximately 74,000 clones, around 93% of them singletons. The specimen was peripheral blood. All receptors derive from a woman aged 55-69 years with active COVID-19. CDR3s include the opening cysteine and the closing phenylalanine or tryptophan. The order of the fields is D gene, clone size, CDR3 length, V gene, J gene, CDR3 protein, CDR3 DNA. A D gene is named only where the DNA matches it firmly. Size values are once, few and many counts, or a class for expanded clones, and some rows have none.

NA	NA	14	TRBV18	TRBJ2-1	CASSPPEAYNEQFF	TGTGCCAGCTCACCTCCCGAGGCCTACAATGAGCAGTTCTTC
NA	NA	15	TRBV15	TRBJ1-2	CATSRDLGGLDGYTF	TGTGCCACCAGCAGAGATCTGGGGGGGCTGGATGGCTACACCTTC
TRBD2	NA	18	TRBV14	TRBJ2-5	CASSQGALELAGRETQYF	TGTGCCAGCAGCCAGGGGGCCCTGGAACTAGCGGGACGAGAGACCCAGTACTTC
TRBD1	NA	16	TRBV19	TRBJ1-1	CAVTPGQGDGNTEAFF	TGTGCCGTGACACCGGGACAGGGAGACGGGAACACTGAAGCTTTCTTT
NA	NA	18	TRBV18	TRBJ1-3	CASSPVPGGTFSGNTIYF	TGTGCCAGCTCACCAGTCCCCGGCGGAACCTTCTCTGGAAACACCATATATTTT
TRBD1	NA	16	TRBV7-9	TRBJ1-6	CASSLGTGHGDSPLHF	TGTGCCAGCAGCTTAGGGACAGGGCATGGAGATTCACCCCTCCACTTT
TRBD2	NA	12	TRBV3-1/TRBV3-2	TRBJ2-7	CATSPGGLEQYF	TGTGCCACCAGTCCGGGAGGCTTGGAGCAGTACTTC
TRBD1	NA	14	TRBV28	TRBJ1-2	CASSRLDRGYGYTF	TGTGCCAGCAGTCGACTCGACAGGGGCTATGGCTACACCTTC
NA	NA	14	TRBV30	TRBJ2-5	CAWTAQGRLETQYF	TGTGCCTGGACTGCACAGGGAAGATTGGAGACCCAGTACTTC
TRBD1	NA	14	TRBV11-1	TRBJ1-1	CASSLQQGWTEAFF	TGTGCCAGCAGCCTTCAACAGGGGTGGACTGAAGCTTTCTTT
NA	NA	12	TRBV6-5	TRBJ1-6	CASSSPGGALHF	TGTGCCAGCAGTTCCCCGGGAGGCGCCCTCCACTTT
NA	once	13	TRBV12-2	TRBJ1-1	CASRLAQNPEAFF	TGTGCAAGTCGCTTAGCGCAGAACCCTGAAGCTTTCTTT
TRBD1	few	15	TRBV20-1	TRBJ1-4	CSASNPTGANEKLFF	TGCAGTGCTAGTAACCCGACAGGGGCTAATGAAAAACTGTTTTTT
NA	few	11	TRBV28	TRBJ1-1	CASSLDSRAFF	TGTGCCAGCAGTTTAGACAGTCGGGCTTTCTTT
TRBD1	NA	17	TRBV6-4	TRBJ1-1	CASRWPGDRGRSTEAFF	TGTGCCAGCAGATGGCCTGGGGACAGGGGTAGGAGCACTGAAGCTTTCTTT
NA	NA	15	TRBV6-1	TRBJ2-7	CASSESGPSSYEQYF	TGTGCCAGCAGTGAATCAGGTCCCAGCTCCTACGAGCAGTACTTC
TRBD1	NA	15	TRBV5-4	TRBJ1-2	CASSLDRGSLDGYTF	TGTGCCAGCAGCTTGGACAGGGGTAGCCTGGATGGCTACACCTTC
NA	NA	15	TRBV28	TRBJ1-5	CASRAQGNSNQPQHF	TGTGCCAGCAGGGCACAGGGAAATAGCAATCAGCCCCAGCATTTT
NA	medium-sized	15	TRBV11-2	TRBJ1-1	CASSLGTGWDTEAFF	TGTGCCAGCAGCTTAGGAACAGGGTGGGACACTGAAGCTTTCTTT
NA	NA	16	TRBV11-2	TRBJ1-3	CASSLGQGGPGNTIYF	TGTGCCAGCAGCTTAGGTCAAGGGGGTCCTGGAAACACCATATATTTT
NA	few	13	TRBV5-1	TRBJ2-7	CASSLGQLYEQYF	TGCGCCAGCAGCTTGGGACAGCTCTACGAGCAGTACTTC
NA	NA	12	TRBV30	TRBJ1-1	CAWGIRNTEAFF	TGTGCCTGGGGGATCAGGAACACTGAAGCTTTCTTT
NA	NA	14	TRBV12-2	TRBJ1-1	CASRLQGKWTEAFF	TGTGCAAGTCGCTTACAGGGTAAGTGGACTGAAGCTTTCTTT
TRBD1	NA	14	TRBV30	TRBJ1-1	CAWRETGAWTEAFF	TGTGCCTGGAGAGAAACAGGGGCGTGGACTGAAGCTTTCTTT
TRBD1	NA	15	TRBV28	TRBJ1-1	CATVRGRLANTEAFF	TGTGCCACCGTGAGGGGGCGGTTGGCGAACACTGAAGCTTTCTTT
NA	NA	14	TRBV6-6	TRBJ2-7	CASSIEMNSYEQYF	TGTGCCAGCAGTATAGAGATGAACTCCTACGAGCAGTACTTC
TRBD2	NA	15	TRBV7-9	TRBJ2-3	CASSSRAGGADTQYF	TGTGCCAGCAGCTCCCGAGCGGGAGGGGCGGATACGCAGTATTTT
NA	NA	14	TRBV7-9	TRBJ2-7	CASSLLTGVGEQYF	TGTGCCAGCAGCTTATTGACGGGAGTAGGCGAGCAGTACTTC
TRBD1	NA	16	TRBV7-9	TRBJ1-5	CASSLGGQGYRQPQHF	TGTGCCAGCAGCTTAGGGGGACAGGGATATCGGCAGCCCCAGCATTTT
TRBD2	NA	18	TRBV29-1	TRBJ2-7	CSVVGTLGLAGPSYEQYF	TGCAGCGTTGTCGGGACATTGGGACTAGCGGGTCCCTCCTACGAGCAGTACTTC
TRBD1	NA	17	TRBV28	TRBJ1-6	CASRKGARFYKDSPLHF	TGTGCCAGCAGGAAGGGGGCAAGATTCTACAAGGATTCACCCCTCCACTTT
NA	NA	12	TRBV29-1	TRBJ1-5	CSVRGSNQPQHF	TGCAGCGTACGGGGGAGCAATCAGCCCCAGCATTTT
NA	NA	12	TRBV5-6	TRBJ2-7	CASSPGTSVQYF	TGTGCCAGCAGCCCGGGGACATCAGTGCAGTACTTC
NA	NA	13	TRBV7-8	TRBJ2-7	CASSLVDTYEQYF	TGTGCCAGCAGCTTAGTAGACACCTACGAGCAGTACTTC
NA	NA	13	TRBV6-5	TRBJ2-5	CASSSGYQETQYF	TGTGCCAGCAGTTCAGGGTACCAAGAGACCCAGTACTTC
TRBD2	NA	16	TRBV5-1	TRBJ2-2	CASSLVLAGVPGELFF	TGCGCCAGCAGCTTGGTCCTAGCGGGAGTCCCCGGGGAGCTGTTTTTT
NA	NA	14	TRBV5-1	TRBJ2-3	CASSFYSLQGTQYF	TGCGCCAGCAGCTTCTATTCCCTCCAGGGTACGCAGTATTTT
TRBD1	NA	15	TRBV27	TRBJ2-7	CASSRQGWTLYEQYF	TGTGCCAGCAGTCGACAGGGGTGGACCCTCTACGAGCAGTACTTC
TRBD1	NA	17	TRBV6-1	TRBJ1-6	CASSEVTGARYNSPLHF	TGTGCCAGCAGTGAAGTCACAGGGGCTCGATATAATTCACCCCTCCACTTT
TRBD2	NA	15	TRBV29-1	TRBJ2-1	CSALGGGRADNEQFF	TGCAGCGCCCTAGGGGGCGGGAGGGCCGACAATGAGCAGTTCTTC